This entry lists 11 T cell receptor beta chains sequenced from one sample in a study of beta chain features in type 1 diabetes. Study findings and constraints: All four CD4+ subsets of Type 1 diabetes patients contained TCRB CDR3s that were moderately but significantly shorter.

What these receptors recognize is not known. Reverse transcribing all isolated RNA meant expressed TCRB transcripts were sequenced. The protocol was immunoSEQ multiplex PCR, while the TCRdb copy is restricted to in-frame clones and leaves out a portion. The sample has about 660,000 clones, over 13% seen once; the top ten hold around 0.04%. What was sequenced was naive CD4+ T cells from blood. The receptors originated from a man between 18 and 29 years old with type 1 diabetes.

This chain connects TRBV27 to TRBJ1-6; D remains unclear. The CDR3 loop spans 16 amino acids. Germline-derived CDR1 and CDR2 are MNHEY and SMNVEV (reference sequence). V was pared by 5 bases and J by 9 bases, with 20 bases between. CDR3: CASSPLPTPGGSPLHF. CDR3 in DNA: TGTGCCAGCAGTCCTCTCCCGACTCCGGGCGGTTCACCCCTCCACTTT.

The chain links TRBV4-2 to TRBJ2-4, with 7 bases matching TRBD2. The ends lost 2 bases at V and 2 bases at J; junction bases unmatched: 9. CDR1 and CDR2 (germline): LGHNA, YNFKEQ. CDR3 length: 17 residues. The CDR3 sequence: CASSQRSGVWSKNIQYF. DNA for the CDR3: TGTGCCAGCAGCCAAAGGAGCGGGGTTTGGTCCAAAAACATTCAGTACTTC.

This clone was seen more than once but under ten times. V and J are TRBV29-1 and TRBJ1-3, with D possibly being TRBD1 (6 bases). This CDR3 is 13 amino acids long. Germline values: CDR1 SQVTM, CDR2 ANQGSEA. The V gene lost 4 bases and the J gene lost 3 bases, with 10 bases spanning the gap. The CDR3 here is CSVGQDHGNTIYF. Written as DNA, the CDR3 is TGCAGCGTTGGACAGGATCATGGAAACACCATATATTTT. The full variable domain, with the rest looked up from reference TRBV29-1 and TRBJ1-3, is SAVISQKPSRDICQRGTSLTIQCQVDSQVTMMFWYRQQPGQSLTLIATANQGSEATYESGFVIDKFPISRPNLTFSTLTVSNMSPEDSSIYLCSVGQDHGNTIYFGEGSWLTVV.

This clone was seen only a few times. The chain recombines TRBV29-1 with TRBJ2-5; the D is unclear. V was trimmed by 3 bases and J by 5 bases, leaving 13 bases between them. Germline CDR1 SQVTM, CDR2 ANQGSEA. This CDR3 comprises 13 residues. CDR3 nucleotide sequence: TGCAGCGTTGATACATCCCATCAGGAGACCCAGTACTTC. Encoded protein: CSVDTSHQETQYF.

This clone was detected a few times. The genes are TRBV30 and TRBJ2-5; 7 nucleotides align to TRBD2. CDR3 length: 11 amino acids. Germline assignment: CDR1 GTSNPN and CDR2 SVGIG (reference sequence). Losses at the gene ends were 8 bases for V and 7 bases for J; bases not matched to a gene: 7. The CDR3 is CATSAGRTQYF. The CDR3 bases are TGTGCCACTAGCGCCGGGAGGACCCAGTACTTC.

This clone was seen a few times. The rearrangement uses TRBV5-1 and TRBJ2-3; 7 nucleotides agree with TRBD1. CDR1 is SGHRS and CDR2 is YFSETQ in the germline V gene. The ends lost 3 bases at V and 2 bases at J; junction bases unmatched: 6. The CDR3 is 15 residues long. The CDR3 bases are TGCGCCAGCAGCTCCAGACAGGGTAACACAGATACGCAGTATTTT. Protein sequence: CASSSRQGNTDTQYF.

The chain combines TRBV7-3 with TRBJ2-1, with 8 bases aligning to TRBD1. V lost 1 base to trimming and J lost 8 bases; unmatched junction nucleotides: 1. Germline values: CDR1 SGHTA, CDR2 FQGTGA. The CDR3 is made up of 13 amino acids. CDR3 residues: CASSLRDRHEQFF. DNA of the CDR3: TGTGCCAGCAGCTTAAGGGACAGGCATGAGCAGTTCTTC.

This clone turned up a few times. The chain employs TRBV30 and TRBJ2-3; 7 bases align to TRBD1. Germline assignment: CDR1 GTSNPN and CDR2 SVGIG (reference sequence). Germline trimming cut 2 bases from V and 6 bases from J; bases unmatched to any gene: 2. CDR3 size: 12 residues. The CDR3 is CAWSPRGDTQYF. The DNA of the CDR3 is TGTGCCTGGAGTCCCAGGGGGGATACGCAGTATTTT.

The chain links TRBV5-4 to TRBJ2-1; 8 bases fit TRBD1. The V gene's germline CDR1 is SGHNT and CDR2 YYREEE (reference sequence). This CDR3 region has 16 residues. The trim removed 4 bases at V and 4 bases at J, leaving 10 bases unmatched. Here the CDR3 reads CASSDPTGADYNEQFF. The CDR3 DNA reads TGTGCCAGCAGCGACCCGACAGGGGCGGATTACAATGAGCAGTTCTTC.

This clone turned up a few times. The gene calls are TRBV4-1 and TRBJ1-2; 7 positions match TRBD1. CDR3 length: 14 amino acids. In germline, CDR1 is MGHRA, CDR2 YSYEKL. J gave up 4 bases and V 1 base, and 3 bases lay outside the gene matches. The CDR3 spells CASSQAQGGYGYTF. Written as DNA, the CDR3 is TGCGCCAGCAGCCAAGCGCAGGGGGGCTATGGCTACACCTTC.

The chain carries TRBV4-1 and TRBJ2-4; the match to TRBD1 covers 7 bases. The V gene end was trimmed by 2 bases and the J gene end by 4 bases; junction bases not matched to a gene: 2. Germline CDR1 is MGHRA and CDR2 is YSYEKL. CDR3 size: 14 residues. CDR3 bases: TGCGCCAGCAGCCAACCGGGACAGAAAAACATTCAGTACTTC. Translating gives CASSQPGQKNIQYF.